Listed below are T cell receptor beta chains from one sample, sequenced in a study of blood T cell repertoires in COVID-19. Clones were read by immunoSEQ multiplex PCR, and TCRdb kept only the in-frame ones, dropping some. The data hold about 190,000 clones, with about 88% observed a single time. Specimen: peripheral blood. These receptors came from a man aged 35-49 years with active or convalescent COVID-19. Each CDR3 is given with its conserved first and last residue. D genes are given only for firm matches. Expanded clones get a size class; other rows say once, few or many, or leave the size out.

V gene	D gene	J gene	clone size	CDR3 protein	CDR3 DNA
TRBV5-4	.	TRBJ2-3	.	CASSLSAGYDTQYF	TGTGCCAGCAGCTTGTCGGCAGGCTACGATACGCAGTATTTT
TRBV7-9	TRBD1	TRBJ1-1	.	CASSSVLGQGDTEAFF	TGTGCCAGCAGCTCAGTCCTGGGACAGGGGGACACTGAAGCTTTCTTT
TRBV7-8	TRBD1	TRBJ2-7	many	CASSATGGSYEQYF	TGTGCCAGCAGCGCGACAGGGGGATCCTACGAGCAGTACTTC
TRBV7-8	.	TRBJ2-5	.	CASSLVYSRQETQYF	TGTGCCAGCAGCTTAGTTTATAGCCGCCAAGAGACCCAGTACTTC
TRBV5-1	.	TRBJ2-5	.	CASSLGVQETQYF	TGCGCCAGCAGCTTGGGAGTCCAAGAGACCCAGTACTTC
TRBV5-1	.	TRBJ2-2	.	CASSSETGVNTGELFF	TGCGCCAGCAGCTCCGAGACGGGGGTGAACACCGGGGAGCTGTTTTTT
TRBV3-1/TRBV3-2	.	TRBJ2-6	.	CASRQGWGNRGNGANVLTF	TGTGCCAGCAGGCAAGGGTGGGGAAATAGGGGTAATGGGGCCAACGTCCTGACTTTC
TRBV7-2	TRBD2	TRBJ2-1	.	CASSHVAGRPGEQFF	TGTGCCAGCAGCCATGTAGCGGGGAGGCCCGGTGAGCAGTTCTTC
TRBV7-6	TRBD1	TRBJ2-7	once	CASSPGQGYEQYF	TGTGCCAGCAGCCCGGGACAGGGATACGAGCAGTACTTC
TRBV28	.	TRBJ1-1	.	CASLKGWGPNTEAFF	TGTGCCAGCCTCAAAGGGTGGGGGCCGAACACTGAAGCTTTCTTT
TRBV27	TRBD2	TRBJ2-3	.	CASRRTSGGLLDTQYF	TGTGCCAGCCGACGGACTAGCGGGGGGCTCCTAGATACGCAGTATTTT
TRBV12-3/TRBV12-4	.	TRBJ1-2	few	CASKGAEDGYTF	TGTGCCAGCAAAGGGGCTGAGGATGGCTACACCTTC
TRBV5-6	TRBD2	TRBJ2-1	few	CASSSGGSSYNEQFF	TGTGCCAGCAGTTCGGGGGGAAGCTCCTACAATGAGCAGTTCTTC
TRBV6-1	TRBD1	TRBJ1-4	few	CASSAWDRSANEKLFF	TGTGCCAGCAGTGCCTGGGACAGGTCGGCTAATGAAAAACTGTTTTTT
TRBV12-3/TRBV12-4	.	TRBJ1-1	.	CASRLTGEAFF	TGTGCCAGCAGGTTAACAGGGGAAGCTTTCTTT
TRBV6-5	TRBD1	TRBJ1-2	few	CASSRDSTFYGYTF	TGTGCCAGCAGTCGGGACAGTACCTTCTATGGCTACACCTTC
TRBV10-3	.	TRBJ2-1	.	CAISLTTRSNNEQFF	TGTGCCATCAGTTTGACTACCAGATCGAACAATGAGCAGTTCTTC
TRBV10-3	TRBD2	TRBJ2-1	.	CAISDLSGGYNEQFF	TGTGCCATCAGTGATCTAAGCGGGGGGTACAATGAGCAGTTCTTC
TRBV5-4	.	TRBJ1-2	.	CASSLTGFDGYTF	TGTGCCAGCAGCTTGACAGGGTTTGATGGCTACACCTTC
TRBV5-1	.	TRBJ2-2	few	CASSLTGTPNTGELFF	TGCGCCAGCAGCTTAACCGGGACACCGAACACCGGGGAGCTGTTTTTT
TRBV7-9	.	TRBJ2-7	.	CASSLVAFPYEQYF	TGTGCCAGCAGCTTAGTGGCTTTCCCGTACGAGCAGTACTTC
TRBV19	.	TRBJ1-5	few	CASSPPGAVNQPQHF	TGTGCCAGTAGTCCCCCTGGGGCAGTCAATCAGCCCCAGCATTTT
TRBV4-2	.	TRBJ1-5	once	CASSQDIYGGGSNQPQHF	TGTGCCAGCAGCCAAGACATCTACGGGGGTGGAAGCAATCAGCCCCAGCATTTT
TRBV9	TRBD1	TRBJ1-1	.	CASSVGPGTGNTEAFF	TGTGCCAGCAGCGTAGGGCCCGGGACAGGGAATACTGAAGCTTTCTTT
TRBV27	.	TRBJ1-2	.	CASRGIEGVGHGYTF	TGTGCCAGCAGAGGAATAGAGGGGGTGGGACATGGCTACACCTTC
TRBV5-1	.	TRBJ1-4	.	CASSWGGAPEKLFF	TGCGCCAGCAGCTGGGGGGGCGCGCCTGAAAAACTGTTTTTT